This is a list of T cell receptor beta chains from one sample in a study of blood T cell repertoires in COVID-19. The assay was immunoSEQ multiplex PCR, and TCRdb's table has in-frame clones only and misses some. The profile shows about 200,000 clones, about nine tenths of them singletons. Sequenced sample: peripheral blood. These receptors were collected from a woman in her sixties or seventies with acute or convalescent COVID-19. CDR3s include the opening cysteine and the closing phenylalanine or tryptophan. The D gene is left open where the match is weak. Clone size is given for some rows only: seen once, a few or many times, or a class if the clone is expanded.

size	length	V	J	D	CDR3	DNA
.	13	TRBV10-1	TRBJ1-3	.	CASSDGGYGTIYF	TGCGCCAGCAGTGATGGGGGCTACGGCACCATATATTTT
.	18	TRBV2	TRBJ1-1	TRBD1	CASSEMGDREGSVTEAFF	TGTGCCAGCAGTGAAATGGGGGACAGGGAGGGGTCAGTCACTGAAGCTTTCTTT
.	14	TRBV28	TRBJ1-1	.	CASSLQGSSTEAFF	TGTGCCAGCAGTTTACAGGGAAGTTCCACTGAAGCTTTCTTT
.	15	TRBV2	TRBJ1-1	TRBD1	CASIPPGGSNTEAFF	TGTGCCAGCATTCCCCCAGGGGGTTCGAACACTGAAGCTTTCTTT
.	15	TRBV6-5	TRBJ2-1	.	CASSRGLYSYNEQFF	TGTGCCAGCAGCCGGGGACTCTACTCCTACAATGAGCAGTTCTTC
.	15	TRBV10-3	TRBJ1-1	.	CAISEPGQLNTEAFF	TGTGCCATCAGTGAACCCGGACAGCTGAACACTGAAGCTTTCTTT
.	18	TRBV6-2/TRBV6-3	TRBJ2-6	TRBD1	CASSTGTGGGSGANVLTF	TGTGCCAGCAGTACTGGGACAGGGGGAGGCTCTGGGGCCAACGTCCTGACTTTC
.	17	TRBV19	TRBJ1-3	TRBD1	CASRRGGQGASGNTIYF	TGTGCCAGTAGAAGAGGGGGCCAGGGGGCTTCTGGAAACACCATATATTTT
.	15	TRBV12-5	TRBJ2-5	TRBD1	CASGSITGGYETQYF	TGTGCTAGTGGTTCAATCACAGGGGGCTACGAGACCCAGTACTTC
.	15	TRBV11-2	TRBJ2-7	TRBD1	CASSTKGTGAYEQYF	TGTGCCAGCAGCACCAAGGGGACAGGGGCCTACGAGCAGTACTTC
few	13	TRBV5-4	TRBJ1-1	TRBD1	CASSWTGGAEAFF	TGTGCCAGCAGCTGGACAGGGGGCGCGGAAGCTTTCTTT
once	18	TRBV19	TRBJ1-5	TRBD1	CASSPTGGLGWSNQPQHF	TGTGCCAGTAGCCCTACAGGGGGGCTTGGGTGGAGCAATCAGCCCCAGCATTTT
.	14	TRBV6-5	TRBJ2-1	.	CASRHQVGVNEQFF	TGTGCCAGCAGGCACCAGGTCGGGGTGAATGAGCAGTTCTTC
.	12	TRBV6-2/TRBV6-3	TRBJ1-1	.	CASSPYREKAFF	TGTGCCAGCAGCCCCTACAGGGAAAAGGCTTTCTTT
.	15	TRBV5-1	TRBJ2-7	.	CASSPLAGSSYEQYF	TGCGCCAGCAGCCCCCTCGCGGGAAGCTCCTACGAGCAGTACTTC
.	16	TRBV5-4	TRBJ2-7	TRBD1	CASRTDLQGEKNEQYF	TGTGCCAGCAGAACTGATCTACAGGGGGAAAAGAACGAGCAGTACTTC
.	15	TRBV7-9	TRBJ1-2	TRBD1	CASSSGQVVNYGYTF	TGTGCCAGCAGCTCCGGACAGGTCGTAAACTATGGCTACACCTTC
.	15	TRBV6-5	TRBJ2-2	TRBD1	CASRMGQINTGELFF	TGTGCCAGCAGAATGGGACAGATCAACACCGGGGAGCTGTTTTTT
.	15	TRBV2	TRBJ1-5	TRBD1	CASSKQGGGNQPQHF	TGTGCCAGCAGTAAACAGGGGGGCGGCAATCAGCCCCAGCATTTT
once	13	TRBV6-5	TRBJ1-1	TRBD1	CASSYPTGTEAFF	TGTGCCAGCAGTTACCCGACAGGGACTGAAGCTTTCTTT
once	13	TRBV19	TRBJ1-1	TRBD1	CASTEQGISEAFF	TGTGCCAGTACGGAACAGGGGATTAGTGAAGCTTTCTTT
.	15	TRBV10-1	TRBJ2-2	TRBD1	CASSKGTGKTGELFF	TGCGCCAGCTCAAAAGGGACAGGGAAGACCGGGGAGCTGTTTTTT
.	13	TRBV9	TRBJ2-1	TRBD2	CASSGGSYNEQFF	TGTGCCAGCTCGGGGGGTTCCTACAATGAGCAGTTCTTC
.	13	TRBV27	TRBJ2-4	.	CASRLTLQNIQYF	TGTGCCAGCAGGCTGACACTCCAAAACATTCAGTACTTC
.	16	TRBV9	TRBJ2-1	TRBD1	CASSKLADRAVNEQFF	TGTGCCAGCAGTAAGTTAGCGGACAGGGCGGTTAATGAGCAGTTCTTC
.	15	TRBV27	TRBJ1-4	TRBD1	CASSPQTGRREKLFF	TGTGCCAGCAGTCCTCAGACAGGGCGACGCGAAAAACTGTTTTTT
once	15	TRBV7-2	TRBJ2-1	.	CASSLGRNQLNEQFF	TGTGCCAGCAGCTTAGGGCGGAACCAGCTCAATGAGCAGTTCTTC
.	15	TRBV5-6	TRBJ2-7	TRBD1	CASSLAPGTGLNAYF	TGTGCCAGCAGCTTGGCCCCTGGGACAGGGCTTAATGCGTACTTC
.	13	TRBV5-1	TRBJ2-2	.	CASSLGGAGELFF	TGCGCCAGCAGCTTGGGAGGCGCCGGGGAGCTGTTTTTT
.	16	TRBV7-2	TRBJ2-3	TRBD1	CASSPYLQGADNTQYF	TGTGCCAGCAGCCCTTATTTACAGGGGGCGGATAATACGCAGTATTTT
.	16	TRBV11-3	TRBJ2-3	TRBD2	CASSLGLAGDTDTQYF	TGTGCCAGCAGCTTAGGACTAGCGGGGGACACAGATACGCAGTATTTT
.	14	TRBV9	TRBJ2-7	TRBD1	CASSRRDRQYEQYF	TGTGCCAGCAGCCGACGGGACAGGCAATACGAGCAGTACTTC
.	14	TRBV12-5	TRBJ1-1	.	CASGSPESGTEAFF	TGTGCTAGTGGTTCCCCAGAGAGCGGAACTGAAGCTTTCTTT
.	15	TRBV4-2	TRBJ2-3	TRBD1	CASSQDWQGEDTQYF	TGTGCCAGCAGCCAAGACTGGCAGGGGGAAGATACGCAGTATTTT
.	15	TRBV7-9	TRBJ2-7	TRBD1	CASSLSQGVDYEQYF	TGTGCCAGCAGCTTGTCGCAGGGGGTTGACTACGAGCAGTACTTC
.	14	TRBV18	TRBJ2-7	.	CASSPRGSTYEQYF	TGTGCCAGCTCACCTAGGGGTTCAACCTACGAGCAGTACTTC
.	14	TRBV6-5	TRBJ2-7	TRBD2	CAGGGRTGSYEQYF	TGTGCCGGGGGAGGGAGGACGGGGTCCTACGAGCAGTACTTC